The subject of this entry is one TCR beta chain. This clone was found once. No antigen is known for it. Base-call qualities are not available, and no considerably larger clone is one nucleotide away. This record belongs to a study of T cell changes during pregnancy in multiple sclerosis (dated by TCRdb to about 2019). Describing the broader study: The study looked at changes in the T cell repertoire across pregnancy in women with multiple sclerosis.

The library came from the immunoSEQ multiplex PCR assay. Drawn from immuneACCESS, this table holds only the in-frame rearrangements with V and J called that TCRdb kept. Clones are partly lost; checked studies trace under half to an unresolved V gene and leave the rest unexplained. The sample yields about 64,000 clones; approximately 91% were counted once. The top ten constitute 1% to 1.5% of the sample. After removal of 5 bases from V and 3 bases from J, the junction retains 4 bases not matched to a gene. The CDR3 has 14 amino acids, counting the end cysteine and phenylalanine. Just CDR3 DNA is preserved here, 42 bases in frame from base 1. The germline V gene yields KGHSH for CDR1 and LQKENI for CDR2.

Recombination connected TRBV18 to TRBJ1-5; 7 bases in the middle match TRBD1. The origin of this receptor is a female donor with multiple sclerosis, enrolled in a pregnancy study. Sequencing used peripheral blood, obtained in the second trimester of pregnancy. Here is the DNA: TGTGCCAGCTCAAAGGACAGGCACAATCAGCCCCAGCATTTT. This gives the protein CASSKDRHNQPQHF.